The 9 T cell receptor beta chains presented below share a single source sample, sequenced in a study of blood T cell repertoires in COVID-19. Clones were sequenced by immunoSEQ multiplex PCR, and TCRdb holds only the in-frame ones, with some missing. Here the sample spans roughly 220,000 clones, approximately 86% being singletons. Sequenced: peripheral blood. These receptors were obtained from a woman in her forties or fifties with COVID-19, enrolled during active disease.

This clone was detected only a few times. The rearrangement joins TRBV3-1 (or the pseudogene TRBV3-2) to TRBJ1-6; tentatively, D is TRBD1 (6 bases). CDR1 is LGHDT and CDR2 is YNNKEL in the germline V gene (reference sequence). This CDR3 region has 15 residues. V dropped 2 bases and J dropped 7 bases, with 12 bases sitting between them. The DNA for the CDR3 is TGTGCCAGCAGCCAATCGGGAGGGGGGAATTCACCCCTCCACTTT. Translated: CASSQSGGGNSPLHF.

This sequence joins TRBV27 and TRBJ2-7, with D unresolved. The germline CDR1 and CDR2 sequences are MNHEY and SMNVEV (reference sequence). The ends were cut back, 8 bases at V and 3 bases at J, with 8 bases in the middle. There are 11 residues in the CDR3. CDR3 nucleotide sequence: TGTGCCAGCGGTTACAGCTACGAGCAGTACTTC. It encodes CASGYSYEQYF.

This clone is a singleton in its sample. V gene TRBV6-2 or TRBV6-3 combines with J gene TRBJ2-3; D perhaps matches TRBD2 (5 bases). CDR1 MNHEY and CDR2 SVGEGT come from the germline V gene. V was pared by 5 bases and J by 2 bases, with 14 bases between. CDR3 size: 15 residues. DNA for the CDR3: TGTGCCAGCAGTATCCGGGGTTCCCTCACAGATACGCAGTATTTT. Protein: CASSIRGSLTDTQYF.

V usage is TRBV6-5 and J usage is TRBJ1-4; D might be TRBD1 (5 bases). Trimming cost V 7 bases and J 8 bases, with 20 bases left between them. Germline V lookup: CDR1 MNHEY, CDR2 SVGAGI. This CDR3 is 15 amino acids long. This CDR3 is CASNLWAGGKEKLFF. The CDR3 coding sequence is TGTGCCAGCAATCTTTGGGCGGGGGGTAAAGAAAAACTGTTTTTT.

The chain employs TRBV18 and TRBJ2-4; 9 bases line up with TRBD1. There are 14 residues in the CDR3. V was pared by 3 bases and J by 5 bases, with 2 bases of the junction left unmatched. Germline CDR1 and CDR2: KGHSH and LQKENI. CDR3 amino acids: CASSPRTGENIQYF. The CDR3 DNA is TGTGCCAGCTCACCTCGGACAGGGGAAAACATTCAGTACTTC.

This clone was recorded a few times. The chain combines TRBV6-4 with TRBJ2-1; TRBD1 matches at 7 bases. V was pared by 6 bases and J by 2 bases, with 7 bases of the junction left unmatched. CDR3 size: 15 residues. Germline CDR1 reads MRHNA; CDR2 reads SNTAGT. The CDR3 nucleotides are TGTGCCAGCAGCGTCAGACAGGGAGCCTACAATGAGCAGTTCTTC. Its translation: CASSVRQGAYNEQFF.

The chain employs TRBV5-1 and TRBJ2-7; D is undetermined. Per the germline V gene, CDR1 is SGHRS and CDR2 is YFSETQ. The V gene lost 9 bases and the J gene lost 4 bases, with 20 bases spanning the gap. The CDR3 totals 14 residues. The CDR3 bases are TGCGCCAACCCACTGACACGTATCTCTTACGAGCAGTACGTC. This sequence encodes CANPLTRISYEQYV.

The chain is built from TRBV4-3 and TRBJ1-2; D is perhaps TRBD1 (6 bases). The CDR3 length is 15 residues. Trimming cost V 4 bases and J 4 bases, with 16 bases left between them. The germline CDR1 and CDR2 sequences are LGHNA and YSLEER. The CDR3 DNA is TGCGCCAGCAGCCTCTACAGGGACCCGGGCTATGGCTACACCTTC. It specifies CASSLYRDPGYGYTF.

The V call is TRBV6-5, the J call TRBJ2-1; no definite D call. V gave up 6 bases and J gave up 0 bases, with 12 bases separating them. This CDR3 has 15 amino acids. Germline V lookup: CDR1 MNHEY, CDR2 SVGAGI. CDR3 residues: CASSLVQSSYNEQFF. Written as DNA, the CDR3 is TGTGCCAGCAGCCTCGTACAGAGCTCCTACAATGAGCAGTTCTTC.